Listed here are 24 T cell receptor beta chains from one sample, sequenced in a study of blood T cells in healthy people across ages. Primers used in a second PCR of about 7 to 11 cycles were a sample-barcoded 5' primer and a J-beta primer mix. MiXCR, applied by TCRdb to the 5' RACE reads, yields one record per CDR3 protein. This table holds 920,000 or so distinct CDR3 sequences, less than 50% found once. Sequenced material: blood. These receptors were collected from a woman between 55 and 75 years old in good health.

This clonotype has a handful of counts. The V call is TRBV29-1, the J call TRBJ2-7; no clear D gene. The CDR3 has 12 residues. Trimming removed 5 bases from V and 0 bases from J, with 8 bases in between. The germline CDR1 and CDR2 sequences are SQVTM and ANQGSEA. The CDR3 spells CSVLRSSYEQYF. The CDR3 bases are TGCAGCGTTCTCAGGAGCTCCTACGAGCAGTACTTC.

This chain links TRBV4-1 with TRBJ2-3, with D perhaps TRBD2 (7 bases). This CDR3 comprises 16 residues. Germline V gene data show CDR1 as MGHRA and CDR2 as YSYEKL. V was clipped by 0 bases and J by 3 bases, with 13 bases between them. CDR3 coding DNA: TGCGCCAGCAGCCAAGATCCGGGGGGCTGGACAGATACGCAGTATTTT. Its translation: CASSQDPGGWTDTQYF.

This clonotype was detected only once. This chain connects TRBV7-3 to TRBJ2-1; 8 bases match TRBD1. The ends lost 1 base at V and 5 bases at J; junction bases unmatched: 19. From germline, CDR1 is SGHTA and CDR2 FQGTGA. This CDR3 spans 20 amino acids. The chain's CDR3 is CASSLRGWGQATSTDNEQFF. The CDR3 nucleotides read TGTGCCAGCAGCTTAAGGGGGTGGGGACAGGCGACCTCGACTGACAATGAGCAGTTCTTC.

A few counts support this clonotype. The chain combines TRBV7-2 with TRBJ2-1; TRBD2 matches 8 bases. Germline V CDR1 and CDR2: SGHTA, FQGNSA. V lost 3 bases and J lost 3; bases outside the gene matches: 4. The CDR3 has 15 amino acids. CDR3 bases: TGTGCCAGCAGCTTGACTAGCGCGGGCTACAATGAGCAGTTCTTC. It encodes CASSLTSAGYNEQFF.

The chain carries TRBV6-1 and TRBJ2-1, with 12 bases that match TRBD2. V was pared by 6 bases and J by 3 bases, with 9 bases of the junction left unmatched. Germline loops: CDR1 MNHNS, CDR2 SASEGT. CDR3 length: 17 residues. CDR3 sequence: CASSIGTSGRIYNEQFF. In nucleotides, the CDR3 is TGTGCCAGCAGCATAGGTACTAGCGGGAGGATCTACAATGAGCAGTTCTTC.

This clonotype turned up a few times. The gene calls are TRBV29-1 and TRBJ2-7, with D perhaps TRBD1 or TRBD2 (5 bases each). Germline values: CDR1 SQVTM, CDR2 ANQGSEA. The CDR3 sequence is 12 residues long. V gave up 7 bases and J gave up 3 bases, with 13 bases separating them. CDR3 coding DNA: TGCAGCGCCCCGGGACCACACTACGAGCAGTACTTC. This codes for CSAPGPHYEQYF.

The table lists this clonotype with a few counts. The rearrangement joins TRBV20-1 to TRBJ1-5, with 8 nucleotides matching TRBD1. Germline values: CDR1 DFQATT, CDR2 SNEGSKA (reference sequence). The V and J ends lost 4 bases and 2 bases, in that order; junction bases with no gene match: 7. This CDR3 has 15 amino acids. CDR3 DNA: TGCAGTGCTACCGGACAGGGCGGGGGCAATCAGCCCCAGCATTTT. Translated: CSATGQGGGNQPQHF.

The V and J genes are TRBV20-1 and TRBJ2-1, with TRBD1 matching over 8 bases. The germline V gene has CDR1 DFQATT and CDR2 SNEGSKA (reference sequence). With 6 bases clipped from V and 8 bases from J, the junction kept 12 bases outside the gene matches. The CDR3 has 14 residues. As DNA, the CDR3 is TGCAGTGCACCCGACAGGGGTAAATTCTATGAGCAGTTCTTC. Encoded protein: CSAPDRGKFYEQFF.

This clonotype has a single count. V and J are TRBV7-9 and TRBJ1-5; 7 bases are shared with TRBD1. The J segment lost 7 bases and the V segment lost 3 bases, leaving 6 bases of the junction unmatched. This CDR3 comprises 14 residues. Per the germline V gene, CDR1 is SEHNR and CDR2 is FQNEAQ (reference sequence). The CDR3: CASSFDRVPQPQHF. The CDR3, as DNA: TGTGCCAGCAGCTTTGACAGGGTTCCACAGCCCCAGCATTTT.

This chain links TRBV13 with TRBJ2-2; 7 nucleotides match TRBD2. Germline V gene sequence: CDR1 PRHDT, CDR2 FYEKMQ (reference sequence). V was pared by 1 base and J by 4 bases, with 9 bases of the junction left unmatched. The CDR3 length is 17 residues. In DNA form, the CDR3 reads TGTGCCAGCAGCTTAGATGGGGCGGGAGATCTCACCGGGGAGCTGTTTTTT. Amino acids: CASSLDGAGDLTGELFF. Full variable domain (missing parts from reference TRBV13 and TRBJ2-2): AAGVIQSPRHLIKEKRETATLKCYPIPRHDTVYWYQQGPGQDPQFLISFYEKMQSDKGSIPDRFSAQQFSDYHSELNMSSLELGDSALYFCASSLDGAGDLTGELFFGEGSRLTVL.

The J gene is TRBJ2-1, the V gene TRBV12-3 or TRBV12-4; 9 positions agree with TRBD2. J lost 10 bases, V lost 11 bases, and 12 bases had no gene match. This CDR3 is built from 13 residues. DNA of the CDR3: TGTGCCGGCACAGTAGCGGGAGCGAAGGAGCAGTTCTTC. The encoded protein is CAGTVAGAKEQFF.

This clonotype was seen a few times. The chain combines TRBV20-1 with TRBJ2-1; TRBD2 aligns across 14 bases. CDR3 length equals 16 residues. The V gene end was trimmed by 6 bases and the J gene end by 4 bases; junction bases not matched to a gene: 8. CDR1 is DFQATT and CDR2 is SNEGSKA in the germline V gene (reference sequence). The CDR3 here is CSASRLAGGSYNEQFF. The CDR3 nucleotides read TGCAGTGCGAGCCGACTAGCGGGAGGGTCGTACAATGAGCAGTTCTTC.

The chain links TRBV27 to TRBJ2-7, with unresolved D. Germline loops: CDR1 MNHEY, CDR2 SMNVEV (reference sequence). The CDR3 has 13 amino acids. The V and J ends lost 4 bases and 5 bases respectively, with 12 bases between them. CDR3 residues: CASSSGRFNEQYF. The CDR3 coding sequence is TGTGCCAGCAGTTCCGGGCGGTTCAACGAGCAGTACTTC.

J is TRBJ2-2 and V is TRBV12-3 or TRBV12-4; D is uncertain. CDR3 length equals 14 residues. V lost 6 bases and J 0 bases, leaving 8 bases between the germline ends. CDR3 in DNA: TGTGCCAGCAGCCCCGGCGCGAACACCGGGGAGCTGTTTTTT. This sequence encodes CASSPGANTGELFF.

The chain has TRBV7-3 and TRBJ1-4, with TRBD1 matching over 7 bases. V lost 2 bases to trimming and J lost 8 bases; unmatched junction nucleotides: 8. The germline CDR1 and CDR2 sequences are SGHTA and FQGTGA. This CDR3 region has 15 residues. The CDR3 region is CASSLPGRGEEKLFF. In DNA form, the CDR3 reads TGTGCCAGCAGCTTACCGGGCAGGGGGGAAGAAAAACTGTTTTTT. Full variable domain (remainder filled in from reference TRBV7-3 and TRBJ1-4): GAGVSQTPSNKVTEKGKYVELRCDPISGHTALYWYRQSLGQGPEFLIYFQGTGAADDSGLPNDRFFAVRPEGSVSTLKIQRTERGDSAVYLCASSLPGRGEEKLFFGSGTQLSVL.

This clonotype was observed once. V and J are TRBV6-5 and TRBJ2-1; 8 bases line up with TRBD2. Matching the DNA end better, TRBJ2-7 makes the J call doubtful. Germline CDR1 MNHEY, CDR2 SVGAGI. The CDR3 is made up of 16 amino acids. The CDR3 region is CASAPVLADSYNEQYF. For the CDR3, the DNA is TGTGCCAGCGCCCCGGTACTAGCGGACTCCTACAATGAGCAGTACTTC.

This clonotype turned up a few times. The chain couples TRBV3-1 to TRBJ1-5; no firm D call. This CDR3 contains 14 residues. V was trimmed by 1 base and J by 7 bases, leaving 11 bases between them. Germline assignment: CDR1 LGHDT and CDR2 YNNKEL (reference sequence). CDR3 nucleotide sequence: TGTGCCAGCAGCCAAGTCACCCAGAACCAGCCCCAGCATTTT. Translation gives CASSQVTQNQPQHF.

This clonotype appeared a single time. The gene calls are TRBV28 and TRBJ2-3, with TRBD1 matching over 9 bases. The CDR3 is made up of 16 amino acids. Unmatched junction bases numbered 6, after V lost 5 bases and J lost 0 bases. Germline V CDR1 and CDR2: MDHEN, SYDVKM. In nucleotides, the CDR3 is TGTGCCAGCAGTCTAGGGACAGGGTATAGCACAGATACGCAGTATTTT. It specifies CASSLGTGYSTDTQYF.

V gene TRBV25-1 combines with J gene TRBJ1-1; D might be TRBD1 (6 bases). Looked up from germline, CDR1 is MGHDK and CDR2 is SYGVNS. The CDR3 covers 15 residues. With 5 bases removed from V and 6 bases from J, the gap between germline ends came to 19 bases. This CDR3 is CASSSDRRGGAEAFF. For the CDR3, the DNA is TGTGCCAGCAGTTCCGACAGGCGAGGTGGCGCTGAAGCTTTCTTT. The entire variable domain, with the rest obtained from reference TRBV25-1 and TRBJ1-1, is as follows: EADIYQTPRYLVIGTGKKITLECSQTMGHDKMYWYQQDPGMELHLIHYSYGVNSTEKGDLSSESTVSRIRTEHFPLTLESARPSHTSQYLCASSSDRRGGAEAFFGQGTRLTVV.

CDR3 protein: CASSLAMETGGTGELFF. The CDR3 coding sequence is TGTGCCAGCAGCTTAGCGATGGAGACTGGAGGGACCGGGGAGCTGTTTTTT. J is TRBJ2-2 and V is TRBV7-2, with a tentative D call TRBD2 (6 bases). Trimming cost V 0 bases and J 5 bases, with 16 bases left between them. This CDR3 comprises 17 residues. Per germline, CDR1 SGHTA and CDR2 FQGNSA.

The table lists this clonotype with a few counts. The gene calls are TRBV10-1 and TRBJ2-7; D is tentatively TRBD1 or TRBD2 (5 bases each). In germline, CDR1 is WNHNN, CDR2 SYGVQD (reference sequence). Trimming removed 4 bases from V and 8 bases from J, with 18 bases in between. This CDR3 has 14 amino acids. CDR3 protein: CASSAPGAGTKQYF. Written as DNA, the CDR3 is TGCGCCAGCAGTGCCCCCGGGGCAGGCACCAAGCAGTACTTC.

The J gene is TRBJ2-3, the V gene TRBV7-9; 8 bases are a match to TRBD2. Per the germline V gene, CDR1 is SEHNR and CDR2 is FQNEAQ (reference sequence). V dropped 5 bases and J dropped 4; count of bases not matched to a gene: 14. The length of the CDR3 is 17 residues. CDR3 nucleotides: TGTGCCAGCAGCGCCATTCCCCGGCGGGAGGCGGCAGATACGCAGTATTTT. Its translation: CASSAIPRREAADTQYF.

V and J are TRBV7-6 and TRBJ1-2; 7 positions match TRBD1. The CDR3 consists of 16 residues. V lost 1 base to trimming and J lost 2 bases; unmatched junction nucleotides: 7. Germline V lookup: CDR1 SGHVS, CDR2 FNYEAQ. This chain's CDR3 is CASSLGLGTANYGYTF. The CDR3 region has the DNA TGTGCCAGCAGCTTAGGTTTGGGGACAGCAAACTATGGCTACACCTTC.

The V call is TRBV11-1, the J call TRBJ2-2, with D perhaps matching TRBD1 (6 bases). V gave up 6 bases and J gave up 4 bases, with 15 bases separating them. The CDR3 spans 15 residues. Germline V gives CDR1 SGHAT, CDR2 FQDESV (reference sequence). The CDR3 loop reads CASSSKTGITGELFF. CDR3 DNA sequence: TGTGCCAGCAGTTCCAAGACAGGAATCACCGGGGAGCTGTTTTTT.